This T cell receptor beta chain emerged from a study of T cell repertoires in cytomegalovirus infection. Study at large: CMV epitopes in the study were HLA-C-restricted (recently identified) and HLA-B-restricted (well studied). Whole-study results and caveats: CMV carriers having the relevant HLA were flagged by cumulative public TCR beta family frequency.

TCRdb called the reads again in MiXCR, with one record for every CDR3 protein. The table includes approximately 390,000 distinct CDR3 sequences, nearly 35% detected once. With 5 bases clipped from V and 5 bases from J, the junction kept 12 bases outside the gene matches. Germline CDR1 is SGHRS and CDR2 is YFSETQ. The length of the CDR3 is 16 residues. Comment on this clonotype: The antigen is not known.

This chain connects TRBV5-1 to TRBJ2-3; 9 bases agree with TRBD2. Sequencing used cultured PBMCs, obtained from culture after CMV antigen stimulation. The TCR sequence derives from a human donor in good health (CMV status not recorded). Some clones in this sample may be carry-over from other donors' samples. The CDR3 spells CASSRAGGRLGDTQYF. CDR3 DNA: TGCGCCAGCAGTCGCGCGGGAGGGAGGTTAGGAGATACGCAGTATTTT.